This T cell receptor (beta chain) was sequenced in a study of blood T cell repertoires in COVID-19 (dated by TCRdb to 2020 to 2022). Broadly, across the study: Samples from collaborators originated in the United States, Italy and Spain and spanned both the acute and convalescent phases of COVID-19. The prospective study material was composed of cDNA or gDNA derived from T cells, B-cell-depleted T cells, or PBMCs. The repertoires were released in a freely available public database intended as a resource for research on the immune response to SARS-CoV-2. The dataset comprised deeply sampled blood TCRbeta repertoires from subjects exposed to, actively infected with, or recovered from COVID-19. The samples were drawn from two sources: the first 160 participants of the ongoing ImmuneRACE study, and 1,200 or so subjects contributed by 6 global collaborators. Sample metadata almost always included a de-identified subject ID, COVID-19 status, age in years and sex. Where HLA class I and class II types were available, the types were taken from metadata supplied by the sample provider, not from assay-based typing. What the work shows at the level of the full study, not this receptor alone: The quantity of clinical and demographic metadata differed by source and by participant and was supplied without curation.

The CDR3 runs 16 residues from the cysteine to the phenylalanine. Only the CDR3 DNA is retained, 48 bases long and in frame from the first base. V is shortened by 0 bases, J by 4 bases, and the region joining them spans 15 bases. The germline V gene yields MGHRA for CDR1 and YSYEKL for CDR2. Participants in the prospective study were enrolled through a virtual design, were aged 18 to 89 years, and lived in 24 United States geographic areas. In the prospective study, cohorts were assigned on the basis of participant-reported clinical history obtained from a screening survey and a study questionnaire. For ImmuneRACE Cohort 3, a participant was defined as recovered based on two consecutive negative NP/OP PCR tests, clearance by a healthcare professional, or resolution of symptoms. Each participant in the prospective study had whole blood, serum and a nasopharyngeal or oropharyngeal swab collected by mobile phlebotomists. Participants in the prospective study had the option to provide additional blood draws and questionnaires over an approximately 2-month period. Before DNA extraction, prospective study blood samples were shipped either frozen or at room temperature.

TCRbeta CDR3 regions were amplified from genomic DNA using the immunoSEQ Assay, a bias-controlled multiplex PCR. In the authors' own workflow: Nucleated cell counts per sample were estimated from amplification of reference gene primers within the assay. To quantify the absolute abundance of each unique TCRbeta CDR3 rearrangement, sequence reads were collapsed and filtered. For each sample, productive Simpson clonality was calculated as the square root of Simpson's diversity index over productive rearrangements. Not all clones reach the TCRdb copy of this immuneACCESS table, which keeps in-frame sequences only. Checked studies attribute under half of the gap to unresolved V genes and leave the rest unexplained. V, J and clone size reflect that table, while D and trimming were determined from the DNA. In this sample the table shows 150,000 to 200,000 clones, about 80% of which occur a single time. In total, the top ten clones hold about 3.4% of the sample.

The sample holds a few counts of this clone. The clone's antigen remains unknown. No base qualities exist here, and no much larger clone lies one base off it. Recombination joined TRBV4-1 with TRBJ1-1, with a tentative D gene TRBD1 over 5 matching bases. This receptor was obtained from a woman in her sixties or seventies who had recovered from COVID-19. Sequenced material: PBMCs or T cells enriched from blood (not recorded which). This receptor carries the CDR3 CASSQDPPGVATEAFF. The bases are TGCGCCAGCAGCCAAGATCCCCCGGGGGTGGCCACTGAAGCTTTCTTT.